This T cell receptor (beta chain) was retrieved from a study of post-analysis software for immune sequencing data. The TCR beta cDNA libraries contained unique molecular identifiers. From the PCR reads, TCRdb called clonotypes with MiXCR, one entry per CDR3 protein. The sample holds some 240,000 distinct CDR3 sequences, 36% seen once. As regards this clonotype: Its antigen is unidentified.

V lost 7 bases and J 5 bases, leaving 12 bases between the germline ends. From germline, CDR1 is SEHNR and CDR2 FQNEAQ (reference sequence). The length of the CDR3 is 13 residues. General study findings and limits: In patients, TRBV5-6, TRBV5-1 and TRBV20-1 belonged to roughly 5 TRBV segments found more frequently than in controls.

This receptor was obtained from a girl between 5 and 17 years old with multiple sclerosis. The source material was blood. The rearrangement joins TRBV7-9 to TRBJ2-1; D remains unclear. The CDR3 DNA reads as TGTGCCAGCACCACGACGGAAAACAATGAGCAGTTCTTC. Translation gives CASTTTENNEQFF.